A single sample is the source of the 5 T cell receptor beta chains below, sequenced in a study of control samples from healthy donors and cancer patients. Only in-frame clones appear in the TCRdb table, and some are missing; sequencing was by immunoSEQ multiplex PCR. The sample records roughly 43,000 clones, 90% to 95% being singletons. Sequenced sample: blood. Every receptor here comes from a man in his 60s in good health.

V usage is TRBV11-3 and J usage is TRBJ2-3; 9 bases map to TRBD2. Trimming took 3 bases from V and 4 from J; bases not matched to a gene: 8. Germline V gene data show CDR1 as SGHNT and CDR2 as YENEEA. There are 16 residues in the CDR3. The CDR3 sequence: CASSFLPGLASDTQYF. DNA of the CDR3: TGTGCCAGCAGCTTCCTTCCGGGACTAGCATCAGATACGCAGTATTTT.

The chain has TRBV27 and TRBJ1-1; TRBD1 might be the D (6 bases). V was pared by 2 bases and J by 4 bases, with 11 bases between. The CDR3 runs to 14 residues. Germline V gene sequence: CDR1 MNHEY, CDR2 SMNVEV (reference sequence). The CDR3 spells CASSLAQGTTEAFF. Written as DNA, the CDR3 is TGTGCCAGCAGTTTAGCGCAGGGGACCACTGAAGCTTTCTTT.

This chain joins TRBV6-5 and TRBJ2-2, with a possible D match to TRBD2 (6 bases). Germline CDR1 MNHEY, CDR2 SVGAGI. The CDR3 contains 15 residues. V was clipped by 7 bases and J by 0 bases, with 12 bases between them. The CDR3 region is CASNHIAANTGELFF. As DNA, the CDR3 is TGTGCCAGCAATCACATAGCGGCGAACACCGGGGAGCTGTTTTTT.

The chain recombines TRBV18 with TRBJ2-5, with TRBD2 identical over 7 bases. V dropped 4 bases and J dropped 2; count of bases not matched to a gene: 4. The CDR3 runs 14 residues. The germline gives CDR1 KGHSH, CDR2 LQKENI. This CDR3 reads CASSLRTSQETQYF. CDR3 in DNA: TGTGCCAGCTCACTACGGACTAGTCAAGAGACCCAGTACTTC.

V and J are TRBV5-1 and TRBJ2-3; D perhaps matches TRBD1 (6 bases). Deletions cut 0 bases from V and 9 bases from J, with 20 bases between. This CDR3 spans 16 amino acids. Germline lookup yields CDR1 SGHRS and CDR2 YFSETQ. Here the CDR3 DNA reads TGCGCCAGCAGCTTGGTTGGGGGCGCGACCGCCCGGACGCAGTATTTT. It specifies CASSLVGGATARTQYF.